The 6 T cell receptor beta chains given below trace back to one sample, sequenced in a study of cytomegalovirus exposure and HLA in healthy donors. It was with 60 Vbeta and 13 Jbeta primers that the PCR ran. This table comes from immunoSEQ multiplex PCR, and its TCRdb copy is limited to in-frame clones, with some not included. Among around 100,000 clones listed, around 84% were seen once. The sequenced material came from PBMCs. These receptors were obtained from a woman aged 18 to 35 in good health and CMV-seronegative.

CDR3 sequence reads: CASSVQYTGELFF. CDR3 DNA: TGTGCCAGCAGCGTCCAGTACACCGGGGAGCTGTTTTTT. The rearrangement links TRBV9 to TRBJ2-2; no reliable D call. V dropped 2 bases and J dropped 3 bases, with 5 bases sitting between them. The CDR3 loop spans 13 amino acids. The germline gives CDR1 SGDLS, CDR2 YYNGEE.

The genes are TRBV13 and TRBJ2-7; D is ambiguous. CDR1 is PRHDT, CDR2 FYEKMQ, per germline (reference sequence). CDR3 size: 15 residues. The germline V and J ends were trimmed by 1 base and 2 bases, with 12 bases remaining between them. The CDR3, as DNA: TGTGCCAGCAGCTTAGTGGCCGAAAAAACCTACGAGCAGTACTTC. It specifies CASSLVAEKTYEQYF.

This clone was found a few times. The chain is built from TRBV5-1 and TRBJ1-4; D gene unclear. The length of the CDR3 is 15 residues. CDR1 is SGHRS, CDR2 YFSETQ, per germline. V gave up 0 bases and J gave up 0 bases, with 6 bases separating them. The CDR3 DNA is TGCGCCAGCAGCTTGGGCTCGGCAACTAATGAAAAACTGTTTTTT. This encodes CASSLGSATNEKLFF.

This clone was recorded once. V gene TRBV19 combines with J gene TRBJ2-1; 11 bases agree with TRBD2. Germline CDR1 LNHDA, CDR2 SQIVND (reference sequence). J gave up 6 bases and V 4 bases, and 5 bases lay outside the gene matches. The CDR3 consists of 15 residues. The CDR3 sequence is CASSTLAGDSNEQFF. CDR3 nucleotides: TGTGCCAGTAGTACACTAGCGGGAGATAGCAATGAGCAGTTCTTC.

The rearrangement links TRBV7-2 to TRBJ2-7; 13 bases map to TRBD2. J lost 4 bases, V lost 1 base, and 1 base had no gene match. CDR1 and CDR2 (germline): SGHTA, FQGNSA. The CDR3 is 15 residues long. The CDR3 DNA is TGTGCCAGCAGCTTAGGGGGACTAGCGGGGTACGAGCAGTACTTC. Translated, it gives CASSLGGLAGYEQYF.

V and J are TRBV7-2 and TRBJ1-2, with D possibly being TRBD1 (5 bases). Trimming took 3 bases from V and 2 from J, leaving 7 bases between them. In germline, CDR1 is SGHTA, CDR2 FQGNSA. The CDR3 contains 13 residues. CDR3 protein: CASSFTGNYGYTF. The CDR3 bases are TGTGCCAGCAGCTTCACAGGCAACTATGGCTACACCTTC.